Shown below are 8 T cell receptor beta chains from a single sample sequenced in a study of T cell repertoires in cytomegalovirus infection. Antigens of these TCRs are unknown. TCRdb itself ran the reads through MiXCR, one entry per CDR3 protein. The sample shows about 830,000 distinct CDR3 sequences, approximately 30% of them seen only once. Sequencing was performed on cultured CD8+ T cells from PBMCs, taken from culture after CMV antigen stimulation. The receptor set was obtained from a human donor in good health (CMV status not recorded). Some clones in this sample may be carry-over from other donors' samples.

The gene calls are TRBV19 and TRBJ2-3; the match to TRBD2 covers 8 bases. Germline trimming cut 5 bases from V and 1 base from J; bases unmatched to any gene: 5. Germline CDR1 is LNHDA and CDR2 is SQIVND (reference sequence). The CDR3 consists of 15 residues. The CDR3 spells CASSDGGAGTDTQYF. The CDR3 nucleotides are TGTGCCAGTAGTGACGGGGGGGCTGGCACAGATACGCAGTATTTT. Full variable domain (outside the CDR3, taken from reference TRBV19 and TRBJ2-3): DGGITQSPKYLFRKEGQNVTLSCEQNLNHDAMYWYRQDPGQGLRLIYYSQIVNDFQKGDIAEGYSVSREKKESFPLTVTSAQKNPTAFYLCASSDGGAGTDTQYFGPGTRLTVL.

V and J are TRBV7-4 and TRBJ2-7; TRBD2 agrees at 15 bases. The CDR3 covers 17 residues. CDR1 is SGHVT, CDR2 SQSDAQ, per germline. The V gene end was trimmed by 5 bases and the J gene end by 3 bases; junction bases not matched to a gene: 8. The CDR3 region has the DNA TGTGCCAGCAGCCCGCCGGGGACTAGCGGGGGGATCTACGAGCAGTACTTC. Protein: CASSPPGTSGGIYEQYF.

This clonotype was seen repeatedly, ten times or more. The chain carries TRBV27 and TRBJ1-2; D gene unclear. V shed 6 bases and J shed 1 base, with 18 bases lying between them. From germline, CDR1 is MNHEY and CDR2 SMNVEV (reference sequence). The length of the CDR3 is 16 residues. As DNA, the CDR3 is TGTGCCAGCAGAGCGATGGGGATACACAGTAACTATGGCTACACCTTC. This gives the protein CASRAMGIHSNYGYTF.

Only a few counts were recorded for this clonotype. The chain carries TRBV9 and TRBJ2-5; possibly TRBD1 for D (6 bases). V was cut by 0 bases and J by 1 base, with 10 bases left in between. Germline loops: CDR1 SGDLS, CDR2 YYNGEE. This CDR3 region has 15 residues. DNA for the CDR3: TGTGCCAGCAGCGTAGGTATAGGGGGCCAAGAGACCCAGTACTTC. Translating it yields CASSVGIGGQETQYF.

This clonotype was detected a few times. V usage is TRBV12-5 and J usage is TRBJ2-3; TRBD2 aligns across 13 bases. From germline, CDR1 is LGHNT and CDR2 FRNRAP. The CDR3 length is 16 residues. After removal of 3 bases from V and 1 base from J, the junction contained 1 base not matched to a gene. CDR3 loop: CASGFGLAGGTDTQYF. The CDR3 DNA follows: TGTGCTAGTGGTTTCGGACTAGCGGGGGGCACAGATACGCAGTATTTT.

The genes are TRBV2 and TRBJ2-7; D not resolved. Trimming cost V 3 bases and J 4 bases, with 4 bases left between them. The CDR3 is 11 amino acids. Germline-derived CDR1 and CDR2 are SNHLY and FYNNEI. As DNA, the CDR3 is TGTGCCAGCAGTGAGGCATACGAGCAGTACGTC. Protein: CASSEAYEQYV.

The chain couples TRBV7-6 to TRBJ1-2, with D possibly matching TRBD1 (6 bases). CDR1 is SGHVS, CDR2 FNYEAQ, per germline. Trimming cost V 5 bases and J 4 bases, with 14 bases left between them. The CDR3 has 14 residues. The CDR3 DNA sequence: TGTGCCAGCAGCCCGACGACAGGCTTCTATGGCTACACCTTC. The encoded protein is CASSPTTGFYGYTF.

J is TRBJ1-1 and V is TRBV11-2; 10 bases are a match to TRBD1. Looked up from germline, CDR1 is SGHAT and CDR2 is FQNNGV. The CDR3 extends over 16 amino acids. Losses at the gene ends were 5 bases for V and 0 bases for J; bases not matched to a gene: 6. Here the CDR3 reads CASSRWGQGMNTEAFF. In DNA form, the CDR3 reads TGTGCCAGCAGCCGATGGGGACAGGGGATGAACACTGAAGCTTTCTTT.